These T cell receptor beta chains were read from a single sample in a study of spatial heterogeneity in lung cancer. A single record per CDR3 protein comes from TCRdb applying MiXCR to the 5' RACE reads. The table has roughly 120,000 distinct CDR3 sequences, more than 10% seen once. Material: PBMCs, obtained at follow-up. The receptors were sampled from a male donor with early-stage non-small cell lung cancer. Both conserved end residues are part of each CDR3. The order of the fields is D gene, J gene, V gene, clone size, CDR3 length, CDR3 protein, CDR3 DNA. The D gene is left open where the match is weak. Clone size appears in some rows only: once, few, many, or a class for an expanded clone.

>-|TRBJ1-5|TRBV6-6|many|15
CASSLRELRAQPQHF
TGTGCCAGCAGTTTAAGGGAGTTAAGGGCTCAGCCCCAGCATTTT
>-|TRBJ2-3|TRBV7-2|-|12
CASSFNADTQYF
TGTGCCAGCAGCTTCAACGCAGATACGCAGTATTTT
>TRBD2|TRBJ2-5|TRBV5-1|-|15
CASSFGGSTVETQYF
TGCGCCAGCAGCTTCGGGGGGAGTACGGTTGAGACCCAGTACTTC
>TRBD1|TRBJ2-7|TRBV28|many|15
CASSPGQGRSYEQYF
TGTGCCAGCAGCCCGGGACAGGGGCGCTCCTACGAGCAGTACTTC
>TRBD1|TRBJ1-5|TRBV5-1|-|14
CASSIGTANQPQHF
TGCGCCAGCAGCATAGGGACAGCGAATCAGCCCCAGCATTTT
>TRBD2|TRBJ2-1|TRBV10-3|-|16
CAISALAGAVSGEQFF
TGTGCCATCAGCGCCCTAGCGGGGGCCGTCTCTGGTGAGCAGTTCTTC
>-|TRBJ2-7|TRBV28|-|12
CASSPVVSQQYF
TGTGCCAGCAGCCCCGTGGTGTCCCAGCAGTACTTC
>-|TRBJ1-1|TRBV29-1|many|13
CSVGFRGNTEAFF
TGCAGCGTTGGTTTCAGGGGGAACACTGAAGCTTTCTTT
>-|TRBJ2-3|TRBV29-1|many|14
CSAYAGGWTDTQYF
TGCAGCGCCTACGCCGGGGGATGGACAGATACGCAGTATTTT
>-|TRBJ2-2|TRBV5-5|once|15
CASSFRDINTGELSF
TGTGCCAGCAGCTTCAGGGACATCAATACCGGGGAGCTGTCTTTT
>-|TRBJ2-7|TRBV11-3|-|13
CATSLEGGYEQYF
TGTGCCACCAGCTTAGAAGGGGGCTACGAGCAGTACTTC
>-|TRBJ1-5|TRBV28|many|15
CAITPSGRGNQPQHF
TGTGCCATCACACCCTCAGGCAGGGGTAATCAGCCCCAGCATTTT
>-|TRBJ2-2|TRBV20-1|many|13
CSARQGETGELFF
TGCAGTGCTAGACAGGGAGAGACCGGGGAGCTGTTTTTT
>-|TRBJ1-4|TRBV20-1|few|14
CSARGHRDDEKLFF
TGCAGTGCTAGAGGGCACAGGGATGATGAAAAACTGTTTTTT
>TRBD1|TRBJ2-3|TRBV20-1|-|9
CSATRDRDF
TGCAGTGCTACCCGGGACAGGGATTTT
>TRBD2|TRBJ2-5|TRBV4-2|many|16
CASSQEALAGVETQYF
TGTGCCAGCAGCCAAGAGGCTCTAGCGGGGGTGGAGACCCAGTACTTC
>TRBD2|TRBJ2-1|TRBV7-2|-|16
CGSSQRLAGTYNEQFF
TGTGGCAGCAGCCAACGACTAGCGGGGACCTACAATGAGCAGTTCTTC
>TRBD1|TRBJ1-2|TRBV20-1|few|14
CSARDYDRDYGYTF
TGCAGTGCTAGAGATTATGACAGGGACTATGGCTACACCTTC
>-|TRBJ1-1|TRBV7-8|many|12
CASKGEGTEAFF
TGTGCCAGCAAGGGAGAGGGGACTGAAGCTTTCTTT
>-|TRBJ2-3|TRBV6-5|few|14
CASSYHQGSDTQYF
TGTGCCAGCAGCTACCATCAAGGGTCAGATACGCAGTATTTT
>-|TRBJ2-3|TRBV5-1|few|14
CASRPGTGTDTQYF
TGCGCCAGCAGACCCGGGACTGGCACAGATACGCAGTATTTT
>TRBD1|TRBJ1-2|TRBV19|-|15
CASSRTGQTNYGYTF
TGTGCCAGTAGCCGGACAGGGCAGACTAACTATGGCTACACCTTC
>-|TRBJ2-3|TRBV4-3|-|14
CASSQGWAGSPPYF
TGCGCCAGCAGCCAAGGCTGGGCGGGTAGCCCGCCGTATTTT
>-|TRBJ2-7|TRBV12-3/TRBV12-4|few|13
CASSLGAIYEQYF
TGTGCCAGCAGTTTAGGGGCCATCTACGAGCAGTACTTC